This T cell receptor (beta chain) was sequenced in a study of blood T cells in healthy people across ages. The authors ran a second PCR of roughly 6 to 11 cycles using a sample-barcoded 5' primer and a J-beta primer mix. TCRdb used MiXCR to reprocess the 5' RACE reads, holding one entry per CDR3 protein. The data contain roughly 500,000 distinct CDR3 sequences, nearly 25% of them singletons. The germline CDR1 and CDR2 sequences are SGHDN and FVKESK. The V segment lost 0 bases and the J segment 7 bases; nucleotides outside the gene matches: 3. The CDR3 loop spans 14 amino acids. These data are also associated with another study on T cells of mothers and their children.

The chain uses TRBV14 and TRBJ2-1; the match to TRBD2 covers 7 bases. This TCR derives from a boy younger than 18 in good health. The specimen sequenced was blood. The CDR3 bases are TGTGCCAGCAGCCAAGATCTACTAGCGAATGAGCAGTTCTTC. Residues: CASSQDLLANEQFF.